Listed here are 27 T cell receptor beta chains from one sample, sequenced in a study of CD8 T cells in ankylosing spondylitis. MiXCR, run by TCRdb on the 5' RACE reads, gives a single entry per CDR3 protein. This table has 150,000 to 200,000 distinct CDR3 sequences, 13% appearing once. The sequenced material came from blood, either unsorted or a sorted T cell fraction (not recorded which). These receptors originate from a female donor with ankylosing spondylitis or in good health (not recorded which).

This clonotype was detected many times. The CDR3 loop reads CASSSPGTGVSGYTF. The CDR3 nucleotides read TGTGCCAGCAGTTCTCCCGGGACAGGGGTTAGTGGCTACACCTTC. This chain connects TRBV12-3 or TRBV12-4 to TRBJ1-2, with 10 positions matching TRBD1. V shed 4 bases, J shed 7 bases, and the junction held 9 bases outside the gene matches. This CDR3 spans 15 amino acids.

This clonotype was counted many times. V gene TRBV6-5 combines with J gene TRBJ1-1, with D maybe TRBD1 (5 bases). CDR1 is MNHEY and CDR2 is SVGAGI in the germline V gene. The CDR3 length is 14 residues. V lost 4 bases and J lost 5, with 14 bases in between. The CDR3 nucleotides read TGTGCCAGCAGTTCGGGACCTGTACGGACTGAAGCTTTCTTT. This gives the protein CASSSGPVRTEAFF.

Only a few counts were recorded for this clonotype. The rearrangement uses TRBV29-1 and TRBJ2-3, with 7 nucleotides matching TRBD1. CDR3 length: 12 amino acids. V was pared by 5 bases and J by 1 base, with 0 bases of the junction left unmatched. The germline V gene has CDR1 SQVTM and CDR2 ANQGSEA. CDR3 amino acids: CSVTGGTDTQYF. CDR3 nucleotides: TGCAGCGTTACAGGGGGCACAGATACGCAGTATTTT.

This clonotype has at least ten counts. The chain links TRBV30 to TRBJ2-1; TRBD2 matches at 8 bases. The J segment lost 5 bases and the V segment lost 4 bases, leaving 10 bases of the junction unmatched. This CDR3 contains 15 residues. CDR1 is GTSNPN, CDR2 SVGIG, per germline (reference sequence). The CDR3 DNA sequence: TGTGCCTGGACCCCACCTAGCGGGTTCAACAATGAGCAGTTCTTC. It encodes CAWTPPSGFNNEQFF. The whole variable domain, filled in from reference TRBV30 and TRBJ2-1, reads SQTIHQWPATLVQPVGSPLSLECTVEGTSNPNLYWYRQAAGRGLQLLFYSVGIGQISSEVPQNLSASRPQDRQFILSSKKLLLSDSGFYLCAWTPPSGFNNEQFFGPGTRLTVL.

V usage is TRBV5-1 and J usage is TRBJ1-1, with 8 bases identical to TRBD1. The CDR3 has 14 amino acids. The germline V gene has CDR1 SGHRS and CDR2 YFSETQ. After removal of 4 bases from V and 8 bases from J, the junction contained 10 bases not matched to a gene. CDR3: CASSPTGAMSEAFF. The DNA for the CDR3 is TGCGCCAGCAGCCCGACAGGGGCTATGTCGGAAGCTTTCTTT. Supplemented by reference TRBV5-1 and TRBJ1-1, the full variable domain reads KAGVTQTPRYLIKTRGQQVTLSCSPISGHRSVSWYQQTPGQGLQFLFEYFSETQRNKGNFPGRFSGRQFSNSRSEMNVSTLELGDSALYLCASSPTGAMSEAFFGQGTRLTVV.

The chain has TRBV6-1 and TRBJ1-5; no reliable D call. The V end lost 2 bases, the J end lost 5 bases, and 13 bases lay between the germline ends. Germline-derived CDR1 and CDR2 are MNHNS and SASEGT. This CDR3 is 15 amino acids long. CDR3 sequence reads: CASSETRDRDQPQHF. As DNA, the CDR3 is TGTGCCAGCAGTGAAACTAGGGATCGAGATCAGCCCCAGCATTTT.

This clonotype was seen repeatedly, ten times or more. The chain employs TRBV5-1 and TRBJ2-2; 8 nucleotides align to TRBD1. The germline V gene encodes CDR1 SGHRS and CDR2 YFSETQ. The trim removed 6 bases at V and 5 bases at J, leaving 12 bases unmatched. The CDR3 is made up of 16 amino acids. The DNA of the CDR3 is TGCGCCAGCAAACCGACAGGGGCTTTGAATACCGGGGAGCTGTTTTTT. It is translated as CASKPTGALNTGELFF.

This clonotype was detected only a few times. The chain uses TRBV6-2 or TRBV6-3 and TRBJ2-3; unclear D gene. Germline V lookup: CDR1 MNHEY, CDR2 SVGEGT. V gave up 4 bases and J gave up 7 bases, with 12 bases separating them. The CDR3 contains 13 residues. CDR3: CASSLGFSNTQYF. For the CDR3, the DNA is TGTGCCAGCAGTTTGGGATTTTCGAATACGCAGTATTTT.

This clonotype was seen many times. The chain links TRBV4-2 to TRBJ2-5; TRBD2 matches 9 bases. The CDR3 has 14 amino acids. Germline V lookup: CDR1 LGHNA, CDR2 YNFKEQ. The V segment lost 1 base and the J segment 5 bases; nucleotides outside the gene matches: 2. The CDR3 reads CASSQGTSVETQYF. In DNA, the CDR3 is TGTGCCAGCAGCCAAGGGACTAGCGTGGAGACCCAGTACTTC.

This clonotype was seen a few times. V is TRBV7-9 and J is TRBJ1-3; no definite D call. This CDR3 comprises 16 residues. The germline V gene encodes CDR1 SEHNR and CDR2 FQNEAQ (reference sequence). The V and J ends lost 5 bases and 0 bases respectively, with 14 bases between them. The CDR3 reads CASSLGPVRSGNTIYF. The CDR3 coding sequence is TGTGCCAGCAGCCTAGGGCCCGTGCGCTCTGGAAACACCATATATTTT.

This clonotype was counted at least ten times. The CDR3 bases are TGTGCCAGCAGCCTAGGTCCTGGAAACACCATATATTTT. Protein product: CASSLGPGNTIYF. This chain links TRBV12-3 or TRBV12-4 with TRBJ1-3; D gene uncertain. Trimming took off 6 bases at V and 2 bases at J, with 8 bases between the two ends. This CDR3 contains 13 residues.

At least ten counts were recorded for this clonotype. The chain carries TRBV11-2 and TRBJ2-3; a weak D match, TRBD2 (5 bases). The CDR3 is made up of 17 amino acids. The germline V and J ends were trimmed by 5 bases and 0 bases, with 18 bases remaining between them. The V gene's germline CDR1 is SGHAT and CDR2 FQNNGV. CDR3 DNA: TGTGCCAGCAGCCTCCTTGGGCGGAGGACTAGCACAGATACGCAGTATTTT. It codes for CASSLLGRRTSTDTQYF. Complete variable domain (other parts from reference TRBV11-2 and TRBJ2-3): EAGVAQSPRYKIIEKRQSVAFWCNPISGHATLYWYQQILGQGPKLLIQFQNNGVVDDSQLPKDRFSAERLKGVDSTLKIQPAKLEDSAVYLCASSLLGRRTSTDTQYFGPGTRLTVL.

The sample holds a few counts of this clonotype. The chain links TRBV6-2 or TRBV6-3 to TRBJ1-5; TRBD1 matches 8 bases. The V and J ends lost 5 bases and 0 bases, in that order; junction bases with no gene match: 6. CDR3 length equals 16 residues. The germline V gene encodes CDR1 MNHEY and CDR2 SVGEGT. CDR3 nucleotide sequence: TGTGCCAGCAGTGGGACAGGCGCCTATAGCAATCAGCCCCAGCATTTT. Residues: CASSGTGAYSNQPQHF.

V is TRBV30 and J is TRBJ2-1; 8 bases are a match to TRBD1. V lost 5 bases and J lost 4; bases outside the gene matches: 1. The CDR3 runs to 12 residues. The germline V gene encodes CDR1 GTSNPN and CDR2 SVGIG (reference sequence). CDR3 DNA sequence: TGTGCCTGGGGGACAGGTTACAATGAGCAGTTCTTC. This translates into CAWGTGYNEQFF.

In DNA form, the CDR3 reads TGCAGTGCTAGGGGCCCTGGAGCCGAGCAGTACTTC. This codes for CSARGPGAEQYF. The chain combines TRBV20-1 with TRBJ2-7; D is uncertain. The CDR3 spans 12 residues. Trimming took 3 bases from V and 6 from J, leaving 12 bases between them. CDR1 is DFQATT, CDR2 SNEGSKA, per germline (reference sequence).

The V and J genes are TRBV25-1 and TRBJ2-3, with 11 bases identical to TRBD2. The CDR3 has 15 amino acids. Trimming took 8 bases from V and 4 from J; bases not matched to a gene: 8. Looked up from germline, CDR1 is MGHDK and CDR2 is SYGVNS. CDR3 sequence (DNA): TGTGCCAGCGGTACTAGCGGGAGTATATCAGATACGCAGTATTTT. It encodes CASGTSGSISDTQYF.

The CDR3 DNA follows: TGTGCCAGCAGACCTGGCGGGGGCTCCTACGAGCAGTACTTC. It yields the protein CASRPGGGSYEQYF. V usage is TRBV3-1 and J usage is TRBJ2-7; 7 nucleotides agree with TRBD2. Per the germline V gene, CDR1 is LGHDT and CDR2 is YNNKEL (reference sequence). The CDR3 has 14 amino acids. The ends lost 6 bases at V and 0 bases at J; junction bases unmatched: 5.

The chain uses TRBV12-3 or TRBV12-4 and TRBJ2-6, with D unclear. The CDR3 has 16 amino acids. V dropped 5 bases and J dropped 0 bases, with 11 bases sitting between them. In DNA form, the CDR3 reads TGTGCCAGCAGTCCCCCGACCTCCTCTGGGGCCAACGTCCTGACTTTC. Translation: CASSPPTSSGANVLTF.

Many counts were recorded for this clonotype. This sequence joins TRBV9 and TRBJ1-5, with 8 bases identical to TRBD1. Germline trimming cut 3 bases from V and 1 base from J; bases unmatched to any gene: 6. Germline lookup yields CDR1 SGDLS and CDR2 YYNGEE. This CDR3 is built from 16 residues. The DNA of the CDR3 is TGTGCCAGCAGCGAGGTGGACAGGGCGAGCAATCAGCCCCAGCATTTT. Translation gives CASSEVDRASNQPQHF. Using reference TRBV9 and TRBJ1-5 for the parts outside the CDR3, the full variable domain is DSGVTQTPKHLITATGQRVTLRCSPRSGDLSVYWYQQSLDQGLQFLIQYYNGEERAKGNILERFSAQQFPDLHSELNLSSLELGDSALYFCASSEVDRASNQPQHFGDGTRLSIL.

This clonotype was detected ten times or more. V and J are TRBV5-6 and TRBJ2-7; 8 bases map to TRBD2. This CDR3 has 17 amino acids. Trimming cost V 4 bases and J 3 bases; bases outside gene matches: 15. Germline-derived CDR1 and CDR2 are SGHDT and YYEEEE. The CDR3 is CASSAAPTSGFLYEQYF. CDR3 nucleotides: TGTGCCAGCAGCGCGGCCCCAACTAGCGGATTTCTCTACGAGCAGTACTTC.

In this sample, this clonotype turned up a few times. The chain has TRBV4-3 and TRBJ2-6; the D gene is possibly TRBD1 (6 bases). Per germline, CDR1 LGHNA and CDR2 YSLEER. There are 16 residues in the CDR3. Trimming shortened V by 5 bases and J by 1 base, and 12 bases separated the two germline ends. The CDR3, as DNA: TGCGCCAGCAGCTTTAGAACAGGGTCTGGGGCCAACGTCCTGACTTTC. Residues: CASSFRTGSGANVLTF.

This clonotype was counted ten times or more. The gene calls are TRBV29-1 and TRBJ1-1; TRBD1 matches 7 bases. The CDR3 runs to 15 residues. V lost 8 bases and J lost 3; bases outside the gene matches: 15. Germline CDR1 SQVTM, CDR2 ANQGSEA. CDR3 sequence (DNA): TGCAGCTTCACTCTCTTGAGGGGGCGGGACACTGAAGCTTTCTTT. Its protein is CSFTLLRGRDTEAFF.

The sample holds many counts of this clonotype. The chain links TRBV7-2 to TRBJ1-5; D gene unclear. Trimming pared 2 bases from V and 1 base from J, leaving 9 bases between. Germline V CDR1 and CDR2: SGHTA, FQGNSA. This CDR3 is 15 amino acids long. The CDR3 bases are TGTGCCAGCAGCTTAATGCTCAGCAGCAATCAGCCCCAGCATTTT. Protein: CASSLMLSSNQPQHF. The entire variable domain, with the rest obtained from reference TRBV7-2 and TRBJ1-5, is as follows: GAGVSQSPSNKVTEKGKDVELRCDPISGHTALYWYRQSLGQGLEFLIYFQGNSAPDKSGLPSDRFSAERTGGSVSTLTIQRTQQEDSAVYLCASSLMLSSNQPQHFGDGTRLSIL.

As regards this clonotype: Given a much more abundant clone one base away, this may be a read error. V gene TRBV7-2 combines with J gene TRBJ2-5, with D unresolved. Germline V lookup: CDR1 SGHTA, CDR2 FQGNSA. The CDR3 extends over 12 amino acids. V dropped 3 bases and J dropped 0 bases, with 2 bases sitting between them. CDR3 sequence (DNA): TGTGCCAGCAGCTTCGACCAAGAGACCCAGTACTTC. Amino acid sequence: CASSFDQETQYF.

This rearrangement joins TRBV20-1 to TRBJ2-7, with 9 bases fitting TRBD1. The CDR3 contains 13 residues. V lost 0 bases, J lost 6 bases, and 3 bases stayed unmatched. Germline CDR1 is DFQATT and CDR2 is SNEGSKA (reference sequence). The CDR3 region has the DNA TGCAGTGCTAGAGATGGGACAGGGCGCGAGCAGTACTTC. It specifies CSARDGTGREQYF.

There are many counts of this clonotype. CDR3 sequence reads: CARPLFPGTEAFF. The CDR3, as DNA: TGTGCCAGGCCTCTCTTCCCAGGGACTGAAGCTTTCTTT. The chain is built from TRBV12-3 or TRBV12-4 and TRBJ1-1, with a possible D match to TRBD1 (5 bases). CDR3 length equals 13 residues. Trimming removed 9 bases at V and 5 bases at J, with 16 bases between.

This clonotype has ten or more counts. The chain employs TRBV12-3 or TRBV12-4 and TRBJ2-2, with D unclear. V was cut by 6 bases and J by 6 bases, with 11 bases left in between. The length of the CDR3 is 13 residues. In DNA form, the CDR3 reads TGTGCCAGCAGCTTCGGATATTCCGGGGAGCTGTTTTTT. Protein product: CASSFGYSGELFF.